The clone carrying this T cell receptor (beta chain) was seen more than once but under ten times. This entry comes from a study of T cells in Graves' hyperthyroidism and ophthalmopathy. RNA transcripts gave rise to amplified TCR beta CDR3 regions. HTBI primers were employed in a first-round RT-PCR of the TCR CDR3. TCRdb fed the multiplex PCR reads into MiXCR, producing one record per CDR3 protein. The sample records 250,000 to 400,000 distinct CDR3 sequences, around 13% being singletons. Trimming took off 2 bases at V and 6 bases at J, with 16 bases between the two ends. Germline CDR1 SGHTA, CDR2 FQGNSA. The CDR3 sequence is 16 residues long. A NOSPECS grade of at least 4, a Clinical Activity Score of at least 3 and duration under 3 months were recorded in ophthalmopathy patients. Exclusion of patients followed from uncontrolled infection, other autoimmune disease, pregnancy or lactation.

What was sequenced was blood. The source of this sequence is a middle-aged woman with Graves' ophthalmopathy. V is TRBV7-2 and J is TRBJ2-2; D possibly corresponds to TRBD2 (7 bases). The CDR3 is CASSLLVGGAAGELFF. In DNA form, the CDR3 reads TGTGCCAGCAGCTTACTTGTGGGGGGGGCGGCCGGGGAGCTGTTTTTT.